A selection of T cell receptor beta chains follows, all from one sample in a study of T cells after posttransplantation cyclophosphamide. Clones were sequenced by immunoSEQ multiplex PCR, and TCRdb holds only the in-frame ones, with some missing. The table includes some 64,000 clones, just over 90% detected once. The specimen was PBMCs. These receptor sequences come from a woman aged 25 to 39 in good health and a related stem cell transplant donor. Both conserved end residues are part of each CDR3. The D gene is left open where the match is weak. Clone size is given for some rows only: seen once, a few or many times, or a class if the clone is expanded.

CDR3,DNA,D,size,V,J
CASSPSRLYGYTF,TGTGCCAGCAGCCCGTCGCGTCTCTATGGCTACACCTTC,.,.,TRBV5-6,TRBJ1-2
CASSYDRAGHEQYF,TGTGCCAGCAGCTACGACAGGGCGGGCCACGAGCAGTACTTC,TRBD1,once,TRBV11-2,TRBJ2-7
CASSLRRLDYGYTF,TGCGCCAGCAGCTTGCGGAGGTTGGACTATGGCTACACCTTC,.,.,TRBV5-1,TRBJ1-2
CASSTGLAGVLAKNIQYF,TGTGCCAGTAGTACGGGACTAGCGGGGGTGCTAGCCAAAAACATTCAGTACTTC,TRBD2,.,TRBV19,TRBJ2-4
CASSLTGNQPQHF,TGTGCCAGCAGCCTGACGGGAAATCAGCCCCAGCATTTT,.,.,TRBV14,TRBJ1-5
CASLGGSSYEQYF,TGTGCCAGTCTCGGGGGAAGCTCCTACGAGCAGTACTTC,.,.,TRBV6-5,TRBJ2-7
CSARLVGHEQFF,TGCAGCGCCAGACTAGTGGGCCATGAGCAGTTCTTC,.,.,TRBV29-1,TRBJ2-1
CASSIGGGSNQPQHF,TGTGCCAGTAGTATAGGGGGGGGGAGCAATCAGCCCCAGCATTTT,.,.,TRBV19,TRBJ1-5
CAWISPYEQYF,TGTGCCTGGATCAGCCCCTACGAGCAGTACTTC,.,.,TRBV30,TRBJ2-7
CASTRSGSDSGNTIYF,TGTGCCAGCACTCGTAGTGGCTCAGACTCTGGAAACACCATATATTTT,.,.,TRBV9,TRBJ1-3
CASSLVRLALHNEQFF,TGTGCCAGCAGCTTGGTACGGCTAGCGTTACACAATGAGCAGTTCTTC,.,once,TRBV5-6,TRBJ2-1
CASRREGDTEAFF,TGTGCCAGCCGACGGGAGGGCGACACTGAAGCTTTCTTT,.,.,TRBV11-3,TRBJ1-1
CASSESKGGYTF,TGCGCCAGCAGTGAGTCGAAGGGCGGCTACACCTTC,.,.,TRBV10-1,TRBJ1-2
CASSLRVQAATNEKLFF,TGCGCCAGCAGCCTACGGGTGCAGGCGGCGACTAATGAAAAACTGTTTTTT,.,.,TRBV5-1,TRBJ1-4
CASSSRTQPQHF,TGTGCCAGCAGCTCCCGTACACAGCCCCAGCATTTT,.,.,TRBV28,TRBJ1-5
CASGLSGRDSEQYF,TGTGCTAGTGGTTTGTCAGGGAGAGATTCCGAGCAGTACTTC,.,.,TRBV12-5,TRBJ2-7
CASSLEDDTEAFF,TGTGCCAGCAGCTTAGAGGACGACACTGAAGCTTTCTTT,.,.,TRBV7-6,TRBJ1-1
CASSLTANEQFF,TGTGCCAGCAGCTTGACAGCCAATGAGCAGTTCTTC,.,.,TRBV7-9,TRBJ2-1
CASRLGLAGSYEQYF,TGTGCCAGCAGGTTAGGACTAGCGGGATCCTACGAGCAGTACTTC,TRBD2,.,TRBV5-6,TRBJ2-7
CASSVTTDTQYF,TGTGCCAGCAGCGTCACGACAGATACGCAGTATTTT,.,.,TRBV9,TRBJ2-3
CASSTDGATNEKLFF,TGCGCCAGCAGCACGGACGGTGCAACTAATGAAAAACTGTTTTTT,.,.,TRBV5-1,TRBJ1-4
CASSKEGGYTF,TGTGCCAGCAGCAAAGAGGGGGGCTACACCTTC,.,once,TRBV11-2,TRBJ1-2
CASSLRPPTDTQYF,TGTGCCAGCAGCTTGAGACCGCCCACAGATACGCAGTATTTT,.,.,TRBV5-5,TRBJ2-3
CASSLARQQLNYGYTF,TGTGCCAGCAGCTTGGCTCGACAGCAATTGAACTATGGCTACACCTTC,.,.,TRBV5-4,TRBJ1-2
CASSTVDPGEAFF,TGTGCCAGCAGCACAGTTGATCCGGGGGAAGCTTTCTTT,.,.,TRBV21-1,TRBJ1-1
CASRLRRVDGYTF,TGTGCCAGCCGACTCCGGAGAGTAGATGGCTACACCTTC,.,.,TRBV2,TRBJ1-2
CASSSLTGNTEAFF,TGTGCCAGCAGTTCGCTCACAGGGAACACTGAAGCTTTCTTT,.,.,TRBV6-6,TRBJ1-1
CASSQGVRPIEEKLFF,TGCGCCAGCAGCCAAGGCGTCAGGCCAATTGAGGAAAAACTGTTTTTT,.,.,TRBV4-1,TRBJ1-4
CASSSGTGNPDTQYF,TGCGCCAGCAGCTCGGGGACAGGGAATCCCGATACGCAGTATTTT,TRBD1,.,TRBV5-1,TRBJ2-3
CASSVEPVERADTQYF,TGTGCCAGCAGCGTAGAACCGGTGGAGAGGGCAGATACGCAGTATTTT,.,.,TRBV9,TRBJ2-3
CATRTHYSNQPQHF,TGTGCCACTCGGACCCACTATAGCAATCAGCCCCAGCATTTT,.,.,TRBV10-3,TRBJ1-5
CASSLQGSNYGYTF,TGTGCCAGCAGCTTACAGGGGTCTAACTATGGCTACACCTTC,.,.,TRBV7-9,TRBJ1-2
CASSLTAAQETQYF,TGTGCCAGCAGCTTAACAGCCGCGCAAGAGACCCAGTACTTC,.,.,TRBV11-3,TRBJ2-5
CASSPPGYEQYF,TGTGCCAGCTCACCACCTGGGTACGAGCAGTACTTC,.,.,TRBV18,TRBJ2-7
CATSRDVFGGQAMAEAFF,TGTGCCACCAGCAGAGATGTGTTCGGGGGGCAGGCTATGGCTGAAGCTTTCTTT,.,.,TRBV15,TRBJ1-1
CASSLGGRTNEKLFF,TGTGCCAGCAGCTTAGGAGGGAGGACTAATGAAAAACTGTTTTTT,.,.,TRBV7-2,TRBJ1-4
CASSVSGARSPLHF,TGTGCCAGCAGCGTTTCAGGGGCTCGGTCACCCCTCCACTTT,.,.,TRBV9,TRBJ1-6
CASSYSRRRDTIYF,TGTGCCAGCAGTTACTCTAGGCGCAGGGACACCATATATTTT,.,few,TRBV6-5,TRBJ1-3
CASSEQHYEQYF,TGTGCCAGCAGTGAGCAGCACTACGAGCAGTACTTC,.,.,TRBV25-1,TRBJ2-7
CAWSVQVNTEAFF,TGTGCCTGGAGTGTTCAGGTGAACACTGAAGCTTTCTTT,.,.,TRBV30,TRBJ1-1